One and the same sample provided the 26 T cell receptor beta chains below, sequenced in a study of T cell repertoires in cytomegalovirus infection. TCRdb re-called the reads with MiXCR, one entry per CDR3 protein. The sample yields under 200,000 distinct CDR3 sequences, under 20% seen once. Sequencing used CD8+ T cells from PBMCs. The receptors shown here come from a human donor in good health (CMV status not recorded). Some clones in this sample may be carry-over from other donors' samples.

The chain uses TRBV6-4 and TRBJ2-2; D not certain. The germline gives CDR1 MRHNA, CDR2 SNTAGT. V was trimmed by 7 bases and J by 11 bases, leaving 11 bases between them. There are 11 residues in the CDR3. The DNA of the CDR3 is TGTGCCAGCACCCTACACCTTGAGCTGTTTTTT. This sequence encodes CASTLHLELFF.

The genes are TRBV28 and TRBJ2-5; TRBD1 aligns across 10 bases. The V gene end was trimmed by 4 bases and the J gene end by 6 bases; junction bases not matched to a gene: 11. This CDR3 has 16 amino acids. Germline V gives CDR1 MDHEN, CDR2 SYDVKM. In DNA form, the CDR3 reads TGTGCCAGCAGTTCTACCGAGGACAGGGGGGGGAAGACCCAGTACTTC. Protein: CASSSTEDRGGKTQYF.

This sequence joins TRBV7-2 and TRBJ2-5, with D tentatively TRBD1 or TRBD2 (6 bases each). The CDR3 has 14 residues. The germline V gene encodes CDR1 SGHTA and CDR2 FQGNSA. Trimming cost V 4 bases and J 10 bases, with 19 bases left between them. The CDR3 nucleotides read TGTGCCAGCAGCTCCCTGGACAGACCGGGGGACCAGTACTTC. It encodes CASSSLDRPGDQYF.

The chain links TRBV20-1 to TRBJ2-4; 7 bases are a match to TRBD2. The CDR3 extends over 16 amino acids. Trimming took 1 base from V and 3 from J; bases not matched to a gene: 9. CDR1 and CDR2 from the germline V gene are DFQATT and SNEGSKA (reference sequence). CDR3 residues: CSARVLSGKDKNIQYF. The CDR3 bases are TGCAGTGCTAGAGTTCTAAGCGGGAAGGACAAAAACATTCAGTACTTC.

The chain is built from TRBV10-3 and TRBJ2-7; no definite D call. Germline CDR1 reads ENHRY; CDR2 reads SYGVKD. V dropped 3 bases and J dropped 2 bases, with 5 bases sitting between them. This CDR3 spans 12 amino acids. CDR3 loop: CAISDTAYEQYF. The DNA of the CDR3 is TGTGCCATCAGTGACACGGCCTACGAGCAGTACTTC.

In this sample, this clonotype turned up a few times. The rearrangement links TRBV7-8 to TRBJ2-3; 7 bases map to TRBD2. Germline CDR1 SGHVS, CDR2 FQNEAQ. The CDR3 sequence is 14 residues long. The junction had 5 bases not matched to a gene; V was cut back by 6 bases and J by 2 bases. CDR3 DNA: TGTGCCAGCAGTCCGGGACTACCCACAGATACGCAGTATTTT. Translated: CASSPGLPTDTQYF.

This sequence joins TRBV7-9 and TRBJ1-4; D is perhaps TRBD1 (5 bases). Germline V gives CDR1 SEHNR, CDR2 FQNEAQ (reference sequence). V lost 5 bases to trimming and J lost 4 bases, with 11 bases between them. The CDR3 length is 14 residues. The CDR3 nucleotides read TGTGCCAGCAGCCCTACAGGATTTAATGAAAAACTGTTTTTT. Its translation is CASSPTGFNEKLFF.

This chain links TRBV7-2 with TRBJ2-5, with TRBD2 matching 12 bases. Germline assignment: CDR1 SGHTA and CDR2 FQGNSA. J was trimmed by 3 bases and V by 5 bases; bases with no gene match: 7. The CDR3 totals 16 residues. The CDR3 DNA follows: TGTGCCAGCAGCCTCACTAGCGGGGGGCGGAAAGAGACCCAGTACTTC. Its translation: CASSLTSGGRKETQYF.

This clonotype was seen at least ten times. The chain carries TRBV7-9 and TRBJ2-7, with D perhaps assigned TRBD1 or TRBD2 (5 bases each). The CDR3 loop spans 14 amino acids. Looked up from germline, CDR1 is SEHNR and CDR2 is FQNEAQ (reference sequence). V was trimmed by 1 base and J by 6 bases, leaving 13 bases between them. CDR3 DNA: TGTGCCAGCAGCTTAGGAGGGGCGACCCTCGAGCAGTACTTC. Translating it yields CASSLGGATLEQYF.

The chain carries TRBV28 and TRBJ1-1, with D possibly being TRBD1 (6 bases). The germline CDR1 and CDR2 sequences are MDHEN and SYDVKM. The CDR3 has 16 amino acids. Trimming took off 2 bases at V and 3 bases at J, with 16 bases between the two ends. CDR3 loop: CASSLRGMGGHTEAFF. The CDR3 nucleotides read TGTGCCAGCAGTTTAAGGGGGATGGGGGGGCACACTGAAGCTTTCTTT.

In this sample, this clonotype turned up a few times. The chain links TRBV29-1 to TRBJ2-3; a weak D match, TRBD1 (6 bases). This CDR3 is 15 amino acids long. The V end lost 4 bases, the J end lost 10 bases, and 24 bases lay between the germline ends. The germline V gene has CDR1 SQVTM and CDR2 ANQGSEA. The CDR3 region has the DNA TGCAGCGTTGTACCCGGACAGTCAAGATGGGGCTCGCAGTATTTT. It codes for CSVVPGQSRWGSQYF.

The J gene is TRBJ1-1, the V gene TRBV7-9; 9 nucleotides match TRBD1. The CDR3 spans 17 residues. V trimming: 3 bases; J trimming: 1 base; junction bases outside the gene matches: 9. The germline gives CDR1 SEHNR, CDR2 FQNEAQ (reference sequence). This CDR3 is CASSFMTGGVTNTEAFF. As DNA, the CDR3 is TGTGCCAGCAGCTTTATGACAGGGGGAGTAACGAACACTGAAGCTTTCTTT.

Only a few counts were recorded for this clonotype. The chain carries TRBV6-1 and TRBJ1-5; weak D call: TRBD1 (6 bases). Germline CDR1 MNHNS, CDR2 SASEGT. This CDR3 contains 16 residues. V was clipped by 2 bases and J by 1 base, with 12 bases between them. The CDR3: CASSEWGAFSNQPQHF. DNA for the CDR3: TGTGCCAGCAGTGAATGGGGGGCTTTCAGCAATCAGCCCCAGCATTTT.

This sequence joins TRBV7-9 and TRBJ2-7; D not certain. This CDR3 region has 15 residues. The germline V and J ends were trimmed by 3 bases and 0 bases, with 12 bases remaining between them. CDR1 is SEHNR, CDR2 FQNEAQ, per germline (reference sequence). CDR3 nucleotides: TGTGCCAGCAGCTTGGCCACGACGGACTCCTACGAGCAGTACTTC. Translating gives CASSLATTDSYEQYF.

In this sample, this clonotype turned up a few times. This chain joins TRBV14 and TRBJ2-1, with 13 bases matching TRBD2. From germline, CDR1 is SGHDN and CDR2 FVKESK. The ends lost 4 bases at V and 7 bases at J; junction bases unmatched: 10. This CDR3 is built from 17 residues. The DNA for the CDR3 is TGTGCCAGCAGCCCCTCCAAACTAGCGGGAGGGCAAAATGAGCAGTTCTTC. Protein: CASSPSKLAGGQNEQFF.

This clonotype has only a few counts. The chain is built from TRBV28 and TRBJ1-2; D call uncertain. The V end lost 2 bases, the J end lost 0 bases, and 16 bases lay between the germline ends. The germline CDR1 and CDR2 sequences are MDHEN and SYDVKM. The CDR3 extends over 17 amino acids. The chain's CDR3 is CASSLNEVATTNYGYTF. The CDR3 DNA reads TGTGCCAGCAGTTTAAACGAGGTGGCAACTACTAACTATGGCTACACCTTC.

This clonotype was found many times. This rearrangement joins TRBV29-1 to TRBJ1-2; a weak D match, TRBD1 (5 bases). Per germline, CDR1 SQVTM and CDR2 ANQGSEA. V was shortened by 1 base and J by 3 bases, with 24 bases between the two germline ends. This CDR3 comprises 18 residues. In nucleotides, the CDR3 is TGCAGCGTTGAAGTCCCCCCGAAGGGGCGCAGAGCTGACTATGGCTACACCTTC. Its translation is CSVEVPPKGRRADYGYTF.

This clonotype was observed a handful of times. The V call is TRBV7-2, the J call TRBJ1-1; the D gene is possibly TRBD1 (5 bases). The germline CDR1 and CDR2 sequences are SGHTA and FQGNSA. This CDR3 comprises 12 residues. Trimming pared 5 bases from V and 8 bases from J, leaving 12 bases between. CDR3 in amino acids: CASSRDPSEAFF. CDR3 nucleotide sequence: TGTGCCAGCAGCCGGGACCCATCAGAAGCTTTCTTT.

A few counts support this clonotype. The chain employs TRBV6-6 and TRBJ2-5; TRBD1 matches 7 bases. The germline gives CDR1 MNHNY, CDR2 SVGAGI (reference sequence). The ends lost 0 bases at V and 8 bases at J; junction bases unmatched: 9. The CDR3 has 15 residues. CDR3 sequence (DNA): TGTGCCAGCAGTTACTCCCAAGACAGGGATGTAACCCAGTACTTC. This sequence encodes CASSYSQDRDVTQYF.

This chain links TRBV10-3 with TRBJ2-7, with D possibly being TRBD2 (6 bases). Per the germline V gene, CDR1 is ENHRY and CDR2 is SYGVKD. The CDR3 is made up of 12 amino acids. The V gene lost 7 bases and the J gene lost 5 bases, with 12 bases spanning the gap. The CDR3, as DNA: TGTGCCATCATGGTGGGGAGGAACGAGCAGTACTTC. It specifies CAIMVGRNEQYF.

This clonotype was seen only a few times. J is TRBJ2-1 and V is TRBV7-8; D is perhaps TRBD1 (5 bases). The V gene lost 3 bases and the J gene lost 3 bases, with 9 bases spanning the gap. This CDR3 region has 14 residues. Germline CDR1 is SGHVS and CDR2 is FQNEAQ. The CDR3 DNA follows: TGTGCCAGCAGCTTGTACAGGAACTACAATGAGCAGTTCTTC. This sequence encodes CASSLYRNYNEQFF.

This clonotype was found a few times. The rearrangement links TRBV7-2 to TRBJ2-7; 9 nucleotides agree with TRBD2. The CDR3 runs 16 residues. Germline values: CDR1 SGHTA, CDR2 FQGNSA. V was pared by 5 bases and J by 0 bases, with 8 bases of the junction left unmatched. The CDR3 protein is CASSLLAGRGSYEQYF. In DNA, the CDR3 is TGTGCCAGCAGCCTCCTAGCGGGGAGAGGCTCCTACGAGCAGTACTTC.

The chain joins TRBV6-6 to TRBJ2-2; D is unresolved. Germline V CDR1 and CDR2: MNHNY, SVGAGI (reference sequence). V lost 2 bases to trimming and J lost 1 base, with 11 bases between them. The CDR3 consists of 16 residues. This CDR3 is CASSYRSRLNTGELFF. The CDR3 DNA follows: TGTGCCAGCAGTTACAGGTCCCGACTGAACACCGGGGAGCTGTTTTTT.

This clonotype occurred a few times. The V call is TRBV12-3 or TRBV12-4, the J call TRBJ1-1, with D uncertain. The CDR3 sequence is 14 residues long. Deletions cut 5 bases from V and 7 bases from J, with 17 bases between. DNA of the CDR3: TGTGCCAGCAGTCCCTCAGTGAGCCTCATTGAAGCTTTCTTT. Its translation: CASSPSVSLIEAFF.

V gene TRBV6-2 or TRBV6-3 combines with J gene TRBJ1-1, with 7 nucleotides matching TRBD1. In germline, CDR1 is MNHEY, CDR2 SVGEGT. The CDR3 runs 14 residues. V lost 0 bases, J lost 4 bases, and 2 bases stayed unmatched. The CDR3 spells CASSYSGGGTEAFF. The CDR3 DNA reads as TGTGCCAGCAGTTACTCAGGGGGCGGCACTGAAGCTTTCTTT.

This clonotype was counted only a few times. A much larger clone lies a single base off, so this may be a read error. V gene TRBV6-2 or TRBV6-3 combines with J gene TRBJ2-7; D is undetermined. CDR1 and CDR2 from the germline V gene are MNHEY and SVGEGT. This CDR3 has 11 amino acids. The CDR3 loop is CDSSATYEQYF. DNA for the CDR3: TGTGACAGCAGTGCCACCTACGAGCAGTACTTC.